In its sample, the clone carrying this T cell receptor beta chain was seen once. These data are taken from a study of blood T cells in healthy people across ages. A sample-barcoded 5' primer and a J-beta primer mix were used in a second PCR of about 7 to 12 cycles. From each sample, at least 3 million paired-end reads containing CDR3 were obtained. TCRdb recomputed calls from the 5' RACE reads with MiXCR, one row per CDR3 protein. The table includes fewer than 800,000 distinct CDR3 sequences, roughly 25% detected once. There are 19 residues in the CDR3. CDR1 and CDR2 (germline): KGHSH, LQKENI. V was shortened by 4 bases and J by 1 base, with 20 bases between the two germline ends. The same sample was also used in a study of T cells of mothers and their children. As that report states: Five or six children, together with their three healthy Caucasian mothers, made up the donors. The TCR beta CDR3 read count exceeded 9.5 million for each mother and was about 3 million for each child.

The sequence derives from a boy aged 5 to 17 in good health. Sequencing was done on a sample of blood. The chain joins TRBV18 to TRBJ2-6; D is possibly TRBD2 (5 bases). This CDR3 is CASSRGPPDLSSGANVLTF. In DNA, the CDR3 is TGTGCCAGCTCACGAGGGCCCCCAGACCTTTCATCTGGGGCCAACGTCCTGACTTTC.